These 9 T cell receptor beta chains came from one sample sequenced in a study of blood T cell repertoires in COVID-19. Sequencing was performed with immunoSEQ multiplex PCR; in TCRdb, only in-frame clones are kept and a portion is missing. The sample lists 250,000 or so clones, about 91% occurring once. What was sequenced was peripheral blood. These receptors all stem from a woman in her 40s who had recovered from COVID-19.

This clone was seen once. The chain joins TRBV7-3 to TRBJ2-2; 8 bases are a match to TRBD2. This CDR3 is built from 18 residues. V shed 1 base, J shed 6 bases, and the junction held 13 bases outside the gene matches. CDR1 is SGHTA, CDR2 FQGTGA, per germline. The CDR3 DNA reads TGTGCCAGCAGCTTAATGTCCCTCCCTAGCGGGTTTGCCGGGGAGCTGTTTTTT. Translated, it gives CASSLMSLPSGFAGELFF.

The chain uses TRBV6-5 and TRBJ2-7, with 7 bases fitting TRBD1. V was pared by 5 bases and J by 4 bases, with 5 bases of the junction left unmatched. The CDR3 is made up of 13 amino acids. Looked up from germline, CDR1 is MNHEY and CDR2 is SVGAGI. Here the CDR3 DNA reads TGTGCCAGCAGTCCAGGGACAGCTTACGAGCAGTACTTC. It translates to CASSPGTAYEQYF.

This clone has only one observation. This sequence joins TRBV4-3 and TRBJ2-1, with a possible D match to TRBD2 (6 bases). This CDR3 region has 13 residues. Deletions cut 3 bases from V and 15 bases from J, with 18 bases between. Looked up from germline, CDR1 is LGHNA and CDR2 is YSLEER. In DNA, the CDR3 is TGCGCCAGCAGCCACAAAGGGACTTCACATCCGTTCTTC. Protein sequence: CASSHKGTSHPFF.

The rearrangement joins TRBV10-2 to TRBJ1-6, with D possibly matching TRBD1 (6 bases). From germline, CDR1 is WSHSY and CDR2 SAAADI. This CDR3 spans 13 amino acids. Trimming removed 7 bases from V and 8 bases from J, with 12 bases in between. This CDR3 reads CASTQGRDSPLHF. In DNA form, the CDR3 reads TGCGCCAGCACTCAGGGGCGCGATTCACCCCTCCACTTT.

The chain joins TRBV5-1 to TRBJ1-6; a weak D match, TRBD1 (6 bases). V gave up 2 bases and J gave up 6 bases, with 15 bases separating them. CDR3 length: 16 amino acids. The V gene's germline CDR1 is SGHRS and CDR2 YFSETQ. The CDR3 is CASSFLGGARNSPLHF. CDR3 nucleotides: TGCGCCAGCAGCTTTCTGGGGGGGGCGCGTAATTCACCCCTCCACTTT.

This clone has only one observation. The chain uses TRBV27 and TRBJ2-2; the D gene is possibly TRBD1 (5 bases). CDR1 is MNHEY, CDR2 SMNVEV, per germline (reference sequence). CDR3 size: 14 residues. V dropped 3 bases and J dropped 6 bases, with 11 bases sitting between them. The CDR3 is CASSLGPGPGELFF. Here the CDR3 DNA reads TGTGCCAGCAGTTTGGGGCCGGGCCCCGGGGAGCTGTTTTTT.

The J gene is TRBJ1-2, the V gene TRBV7-9; possible D gene TRBD1, 5 bases. Trimming left V 4 bases short and J 0 bases short, with 18 bases between. CDR1 is SEHNR, CDR2 FQNEAQ, per germline (reference sequence). The CDR3 is made up of 17 amino acids. The chain's CDR3 is CASSSRTDSPSNYGYTF. In nucleotides, the CDR3 is TGTGCCAGCAGCTCACGTACAGACAGCCCCTCTAACTATGGCTACACCTTC.

The chain has TRBV7-6 and TRBJ2-3, with a tentative D call TRBD2 (6 bases). This CDR3 contains 14 residues. Trimming removed 7 bases at V and 4 bases at J, with 15 bases between. CDR1 and CDR2 (germline): SGHVS, FNYEAQ. The CDR3 DNA reads as TGTGCCAGCACCTCAAGCGGAGGGGCAGATACGCAGTATTTT. It is translated as CASTSSGGADTQYF.

The rearrangement links TRBV11-3 to TRBJ2-2, with 8 bases lining up with TRBD2. This CDR3 comprises 16 residues. V dropped 3 bases and J dropped 5; count of bases not matched to a gene: 8. CDR1 is SGHNT and CDR2 is YENEEA in the germline V gene. CDR3 sequence: CASSLGLDRLTGELFF. For the CDR3, the DNA is TGTGCCAGCAGCTTGGGACTAGACCGTTTAACCGGGGAGCTGTTTTTT.